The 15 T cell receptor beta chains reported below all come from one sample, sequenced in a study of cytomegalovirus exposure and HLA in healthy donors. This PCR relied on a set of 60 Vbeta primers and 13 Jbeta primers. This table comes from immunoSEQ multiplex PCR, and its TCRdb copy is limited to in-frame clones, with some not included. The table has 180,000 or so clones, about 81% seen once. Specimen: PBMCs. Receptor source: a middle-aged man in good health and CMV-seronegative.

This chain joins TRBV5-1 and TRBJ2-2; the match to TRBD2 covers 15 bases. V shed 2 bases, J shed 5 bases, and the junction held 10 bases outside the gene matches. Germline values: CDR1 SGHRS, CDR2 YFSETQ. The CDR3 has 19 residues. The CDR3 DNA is TGCGCCAGCAGCTTATTACCGGGACTAGCGGGAGGAGGGACCGGGGAGCTGTTTTTT. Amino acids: CASSLLPGLAGGGTGELFF. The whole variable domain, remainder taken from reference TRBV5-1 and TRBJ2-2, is KAGVTQTPRYLIKTRGQQVTLSCSPISGHRSVSWYQQTPGQGLQFLFEYFSETQRNKGNFPGRFSGRQFSNSRSEMNVSTLELGDSALYLCASSLLPGLAGGGTGELFFGEGSRLTVL.

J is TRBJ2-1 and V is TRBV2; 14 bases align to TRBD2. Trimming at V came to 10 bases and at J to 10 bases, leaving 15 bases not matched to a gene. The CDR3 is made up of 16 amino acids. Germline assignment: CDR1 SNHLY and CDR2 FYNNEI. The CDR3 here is CATKTGTSGGIREQFF. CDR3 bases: TGTGCCACCAAAACCGGGACTAGCGGGGGTATCAGGGAGCAGTTCTTC.

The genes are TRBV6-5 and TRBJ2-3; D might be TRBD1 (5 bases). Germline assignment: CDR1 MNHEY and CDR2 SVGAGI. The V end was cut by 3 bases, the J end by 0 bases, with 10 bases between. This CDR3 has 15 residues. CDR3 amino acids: CASSYQGSSTDTQYF. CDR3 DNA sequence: TGTGCCAGCAGTTATCAGGGATCTAGCACAGATACGCAGTATTTT.

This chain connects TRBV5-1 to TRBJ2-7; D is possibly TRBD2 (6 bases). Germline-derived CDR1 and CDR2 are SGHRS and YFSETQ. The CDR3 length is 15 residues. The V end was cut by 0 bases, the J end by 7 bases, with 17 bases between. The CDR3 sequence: CASSLGDFQVPEQYF. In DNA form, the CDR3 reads TGCGCCAGCAGCTTGGGGGACTTCCAGGTACCGGAGCAGTACTTC. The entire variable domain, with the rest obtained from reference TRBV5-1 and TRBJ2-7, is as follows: KAGVTQTPRYLIKTRGQQVTLSCSPISGHRSVSWYQQTPGQGLQFLFEYFSETQRNKGNFPGRFSGRQFSNSRSEMNVSTLELGDSALYLCASSLGDFQVPEQYFGPGTRLTVT.

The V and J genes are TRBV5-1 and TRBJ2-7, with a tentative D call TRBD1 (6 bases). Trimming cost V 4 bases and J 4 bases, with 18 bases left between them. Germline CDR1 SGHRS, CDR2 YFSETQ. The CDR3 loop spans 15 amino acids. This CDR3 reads CASSLRQELGYEQYF. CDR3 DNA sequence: TGCGCCAGCAGCCTAAGACAGGAGCTTGGGTACGAGCAGTACTTC.

The CDR3 region is CASSFGSGYEQYF. CDR3 coding DNA: TGCGCCAGCAGCTTTGGCTCAGGCTACGAGCAGTACTTC. The V gene is TRBV5-1, the J gene TRBJ2-7, with D hard to call. The CDR3 covers 13 residues. Germline V lookup: CDR1 SGHRS, CDR2 YFSETQ. V gave up 2 bases and J gave up 3 bases, with 9 bases separating them.

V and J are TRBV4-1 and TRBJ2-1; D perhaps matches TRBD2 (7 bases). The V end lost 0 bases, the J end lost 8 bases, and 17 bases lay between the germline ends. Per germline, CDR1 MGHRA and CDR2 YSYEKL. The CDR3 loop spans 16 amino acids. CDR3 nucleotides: TGCGCCAGCAGCCAAGAGTCGCTACGCGGGGGCGATGAGCAGTTCTTC. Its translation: CASSQESLRGGDEQFF.

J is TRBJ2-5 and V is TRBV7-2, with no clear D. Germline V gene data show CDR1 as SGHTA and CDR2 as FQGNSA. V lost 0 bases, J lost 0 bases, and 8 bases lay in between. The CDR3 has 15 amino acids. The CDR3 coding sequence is TGTGCCAGCAGCTTAGCTGTCGAGTACCAAGAGACCCAGTACTTC. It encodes CASSLAVEYQETQYF.

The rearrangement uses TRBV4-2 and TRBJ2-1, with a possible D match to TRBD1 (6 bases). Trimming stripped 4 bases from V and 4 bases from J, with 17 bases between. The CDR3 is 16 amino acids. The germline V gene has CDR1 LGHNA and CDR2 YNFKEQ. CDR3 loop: CASSPQGLISYNEQFF. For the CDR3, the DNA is TGTGCCAGCAGCCCCCAGGGGCTGATCTCGTACAATGAGCAGTTCTTC.

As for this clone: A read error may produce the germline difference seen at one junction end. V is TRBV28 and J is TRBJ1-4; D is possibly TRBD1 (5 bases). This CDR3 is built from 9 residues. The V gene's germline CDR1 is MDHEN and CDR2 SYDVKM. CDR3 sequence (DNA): TGTGCCAGCAGCCCCGGGGGGAATTTT. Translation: CASSPGGNF.

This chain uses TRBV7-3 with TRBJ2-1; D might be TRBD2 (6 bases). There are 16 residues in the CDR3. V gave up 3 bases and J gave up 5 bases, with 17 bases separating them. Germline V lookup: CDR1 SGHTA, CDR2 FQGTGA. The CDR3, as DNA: TGTGCCAGCAGCTTCCCAGCGGGTAGTCGGAACAATGAGCAGTTCTTC. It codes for CASSFPAGSRNNEQFF.

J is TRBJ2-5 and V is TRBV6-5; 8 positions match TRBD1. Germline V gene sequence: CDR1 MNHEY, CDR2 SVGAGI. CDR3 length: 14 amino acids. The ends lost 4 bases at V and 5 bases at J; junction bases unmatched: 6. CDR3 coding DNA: TGTGCCAGCAGTTCGGACAGGGAACGGGAGACCCAGTACTTC. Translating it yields CASSSDRERETQYF.

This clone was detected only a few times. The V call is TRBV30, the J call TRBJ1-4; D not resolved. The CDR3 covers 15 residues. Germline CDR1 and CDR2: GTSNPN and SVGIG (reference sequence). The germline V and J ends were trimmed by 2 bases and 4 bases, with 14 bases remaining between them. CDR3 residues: CAWSFGGGLNEKLFF. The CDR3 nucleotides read TGTGCCTGGAGTTTTGGTGGAGGGCTTAATGAAAAACTGTTTTTT.

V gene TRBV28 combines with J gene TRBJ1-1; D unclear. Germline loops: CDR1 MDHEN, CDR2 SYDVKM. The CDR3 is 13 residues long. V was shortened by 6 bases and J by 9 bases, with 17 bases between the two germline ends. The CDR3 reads CASRLRGSPKAFF. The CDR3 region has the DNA TGTGCCAGCAGGCTCCGCGGGTCCCCAAAAGCTTTCTTT. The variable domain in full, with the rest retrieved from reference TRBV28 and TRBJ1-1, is DVKVTQSSRYLVKRTGEKVFLECVQDMDHENMFWYRQDPGLGLRLIYFSYDVKMKEKGDIPEGYSVSREKKERFSLILESASTNQTSMYLCASRLRGSPKAFFGQGTRLTVV.

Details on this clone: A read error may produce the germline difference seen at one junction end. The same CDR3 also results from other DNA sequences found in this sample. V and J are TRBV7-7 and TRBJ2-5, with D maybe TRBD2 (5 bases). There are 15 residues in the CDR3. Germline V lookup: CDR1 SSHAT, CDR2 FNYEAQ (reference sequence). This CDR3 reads CASSFGLSPGETQYF. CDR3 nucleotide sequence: TGTGCTAGCAGCTTTGGCCTATCTCCGGGGGAGACCCAGTACTTC. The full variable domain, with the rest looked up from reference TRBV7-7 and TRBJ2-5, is GAGVSQSPRYKVTKRGQDVTLRCDPISSHATLYWYQQALGQGPEFLTYFNYEAQPDKSGLPSDRFSAERPEGSISTLTIQRTEQRDSAMYRCASSFGLSPGETQYFGPGTRLLVL.